The T cell receptor (beta chain) described here comes from a study of STAT5B mutations in CD4+ large granular lymphocyte leukemia. Study conclusions and caveats: Approximately 25% of private leukemic clonotypes occurred rarely in other patients' non-leukemic repertoires. 8/27 top patient clones versus 2/35 control clones were TRBV06-family.

This clone has a handful of counts. Its matching antigen is unknown. TCRdb keeps only in-frame clones here, not all; method: immunoSEQ multiplex PCR. The table records about 25,000 clones, 80% to 85% of them present only once. After removal of 3 bases from V and 8 bases from J, the junction contained 11 bases not matched to a gene. The CDR3 has 17 amino acids. CDR1 and CDR2 (germline): KGHSH, LQKENI. The origin of this receptor is a human donor in good health. The chain couples TRBV18 to TRBJ2-3, with 13 bases aligning to TRBD2. The sample was CD4+ T cells from blood buffy coats. In nucleotides, the CDR3 is TGTGCCAGCTCACCGTATGCCGGGACTAGCGGGACCGTTACGCAGTATTTT. It specifies CASSPYAGTSGTVTQYF.